This passage covers 6 T cell receptor beta chains from one sample sequenced in a study of T cells in Graves' hyperthyroidism and ophthalmopathy. There were TCR beta CDR3 regions amplified from RNA transcripts. A first-round RT-PCR of the TCR CDR3 used the HTBI primer set. In TCRdb, the multiplex PCR reads were re-called with MiXCR into one record per CDR3 protein. The table records about 560,000 distinct CDR3 sequences, approximately 15% of them present only once. Sample: blood. Receptor source: a woman aged 18-35 years with Graves' hyperthyroidism.

This clonotype showed up many times. This rearrangement joins TRBV20-1 to TRBJ2-7, with D unclear. V was shortened by 6 bases and J by 4 bases, with 19 bases between the two germline ends. Germline CDR1 is DFQATT and CDR2 is SNEGSKA (reference sequence). The CDR3 extends over 14 amino acids. Here the CDR3 DNA reads TGCAGTGCAGAAACGACTGGGCAGGAATACGAGCAGTACTTC. This gives the protein CSAETTGQEYEQYF.

The V and J genes are TRBV5-5 and TRBJ1-1; D not certain. Trimming pared 0 bases from V and 4 bases from J, leaving 13 bases between. The CDR3 extends over 15 amino acids. Germline V CDR1 and CDR2: SGHKS, YYEKEE (reference sequence). The CDR3 DNA reads as TGTGCCAGCAGCTTGGCTGGCCAGCCCCCCACTGAAGCTTTCTTT. Amino acids: CASSLAGQPPTEAFF.

This clonotype was counted between two and nine times. The rearrangement uses TRBV12-3 or TRBV12-4 and TRBJ1-6; no firm D call. Trimming took 3 bases from V and 5 from J, leaving 8 bases between them. This CDR3 spans 14 amino acids. This CDR3 reads CASSLGSNNSPLHF. The CDR3 DNA reads as TGTGCCAGCAGTTTGGGCAGTAATAATTCACCCCTCCACTTT.

A remark on this clonotype: The junction departs from germline at one end; a sequencing error may be responsible. The rearrangement uses TRBV24-1 and TRBJ2-7; D is uncertain. Per germline, CDR1 KGHDR and CDR2 SFDVKD. This CDR3 spans 13 amino acids. In DNA, the CDR3 is TGTACCACCAGTGATTCAAGGTCCTACGAGCAGTACTTC. Amino acid sequence: CTTSDSRSYEQYF.

This clonotype was seen a few times. This chain uses TRBV9 with TRBJ1-4; possibly TRBD1 for D (5 bases). The CDR3 loop spans 16 amino acids. Germline V gene data show CDR1 as SGDLS and CDR2 as YYNGEE. V lost 4 bases to trimming and J lost 0 bases, with 13 bases between them. The CDR3 spells CASSRQLDATNEKLFF. For the CDR3, the DNA is TGTGCCAGCAGCAGACAGTTAGATGCAACTAATGAAAAACTGTTTTTT. Together with reference TRBV9 and TRBJ1-4, the CDR3 gives the full variable domain: DSGVTQTPKHLITATGQRVTLRCSPRSGDLSVYWYQQSLDQGLQFLIQYYNGEERAKGNILERFSAQQFPDLHSELNLSSLELGDSALYFCASSRQLDATNEKLFFGSGTQLSVL.

This clonotype has a single count. A read error may be the cause here, since a much bigger clone is one base away. V and J are TRBV7-2 and TRBJ2-2, with no clear D. The V gene lost 7 bases and the J gene lost 8 bases, with 14 bases spanning the gap. The V gene's germline CDR1 is SGHTA and CDR2 FQGNSA. The CDR3 runs to 13 residues. CDR3 nucleotide sequence: TGTGCCAGCAACGAGAGAACTCGTGGGGAGCTGTTTTTT. Residues: CASNERTRGELFF. Based on the CDR3 plus reference TRBV7-2 and TRBJ2-2, the full variable domain is GAGVSQSPSNKVTEKGKDVELRCDPISGHTALYWYRQSLGQGLEFLIYFQGNSAPDKSGLPSDRFSAERTGGSVSTLTIQRTQQEDSAVYLCASNERTRGELFFGEGSRLTVL.